This T cell receptor (beta chain) was captured by sequencing in a study of response to subunit inactivated influenza vaccine. Points from the study as a whole: Few new T cells, the authors suggested, are recruited by each seasonal influenza vaccination.

Germline assignment: CDR1 SGDLS and CDR2 YYNGEE. Trimming cost V 1 base and J 8 bases, with 19 bases left between them. CDR3 length: 16 residues. This clonotype was counted between two and nine times. Its antigen remains unidentified. Each CDR3 protein gets one entry after TCRdb re-called the RT-PCR reads with MiXCR. The repertoire holds 500,000 to 600,000 distinct CDR3 sequences, with about 10% as singletons. The chain joins TRBV9 to TRBJ2-1; D gene unclear. The specimen comprised PBMCs from blood, sampled on the day of vaccination. The receptor comes from a man aged 50 or older who received an inactivated influenza vaccine. In DNA form, the CDR3 reads TGTGCCAGCAGCGTACGGCCCGCCGCCCGGTCGGATGAGCAGTTCTTC. Its protein product is CASSVRPAARSDEQFF.